The 13 T cell receptor beta chains presented below share a single source sample, sequenced in a study of cytomegalovirus exposure and HLA in healthy donors. The PCR used 60 Vbeta and 13 Jbeta primers. Clones were read by immunoSEQ multiplex PCR, and TCRdb kept only the in-frame ones, dropping some. The table lists about 170,000 clones, around four fifths of them singletons, with around 3.1% in the top ten. The sample comprised PBMCs. The receptors derive from a female donor in good health and CMV-seronegative.

The CDR3 DNA reads as TGTTCTAGCGGGAGGGTTGAGCAGTTCTTC. Amino acid sequence: CSSGRVEQFF. The chain carries TRBV28 and TRBJ2-1; 12 nucleotides match TRBD2. The CDR3 length is 10 residues. From germline, CDR1 is MDHEN and CDR2 SYDVKM.

This chain joins TRBV27 and TRBJ2-1, with 7 bases that match TRBD2. The trim removed 2 bases at V and 4 bases at J, leaving 2 bases unmatched. The CDR3 runs 14 residues. The V gene's germline CDR1 is MNHEY and CDR2 SMNVEV (reference sequence). The CDR3, as DNA: TGTGCCAGCAGTTTAGGGACTACTTACAATGAGCAGTTCTTC. Encoded protein: CASSLGTTYNEQFF.

The chain recombines TRBV2 with TRBJ1-6, with a possible D match to TRBD1 (6 bases). Germline CDR1 SNHLY, CDR2 FYNNEI. Trimming stripped 6 bases from V and 7 bases from J, with 16 bases between. This CDR3 is built from 15 residues. CDR3 sequence (DNA): TGTGCCAGCAGAAAAGTAGGGGGAAGGAATTCACCCCTCCACTTT. Encoded protein: CASRKVGGRNSPLHF.

The J gene is TRBJ1-2, the V gene TRBV5-1, with D possibly matching TRBD1 (6 bases). Germline loops: CDR1 SGHRS, CDR2 YFSETQ. V gave up 4 bases and J gave up 1 base, with 8 bases separating them. This CDR3 contains 13 residues. The CDR3 sequence: CASSPDSNYGYTF. CDR3 nucleotide sequence: TGCGCCAGCAGCCCGGACAGTAACTATGGCTACACCTTC. The full variable domain, its missing parts supplied by reference TRBV5-1 and TRBJ1-2, is KAGVTQTPRYLIKTRGQQVTLSCSPISGHRSVSWYQQTPGQGLQFLFEYFSETQRNKGNFPGRFSGRQFSNSRSEMNVSTLELGDSALYLCASSPDSNYGYTFGSGTRLTVV.

J is TRBJ2-5 and V is TRBV6-6, with TRBD1 identical over 9 bases. The J call may be incorrect, as the DNA end agrees better with TRBJ2-7. This CDR3 contains 15 residues. Germline-derived CDR1 and CDR2 are MNHNY and SVGAGI (reference sequence). The CDR3 reads CASRSGTGLSYEQYF. The DNA for the CDR3 is TGTGCCAGCCGATCCGGGACAGGGCTAAGCTACGAGCAGTACTTC.

This clone was counted a few times. V usage is TRBV5-1 and J usage is TRBJ1-1, with D unclear. This CDR3 is built from 15 residues. Looked up from germline, CDR1 is SGHRS and CDR2 is YFSETQ. The germline V and J ends were trimmed by 0 bases and 6 bases, with 15 bases remaining between them. This chain's CDR3 is CASSLEAGKSPEAFF. CDR3 bases: TGCGCCAGCAGCTTGGAGGCGGGAAAAAGTCCTGAAGCTTTCTTT. Filled out from reference TRBV5-1 and TRBJ1-1, the complete variable domain reads KAGVTQTPRYLIKTRGQQVTLSCSPISGHRSVSWYQQTPGQGLQFLFEYFSETQRNKGNFPGRFSGRQFSNSRSEMNVSTLELGDSALYLCASSLEAGKSPEAFFGQGTRLTVV.

J is TRBJ1-6 and V is TRBV28; possibly TRBD1 for D (5 bases). V dropped 11 bases and J dropped 9 bases, with 14 bases sitting between them. CDR3 length: 12 amino acids. CDR1 MDHEN and CDR2 SYDVKM come from the germline V gene. The CDR3 region has the DNA TGTGCCCTCGGGGGGGTTGGTTCACCCCTCCACTTT. This sequence encodes CALGGVGSPLHF.

The table lists this clone with a few counts. This sequence joins TRBV7-3 and TRBJ1-6, with TRBD1 matching over 7 bases. V lost 5 bases and J lost 0; bases outside the gene matches: 7. Germline CDR1 and CDR2: SGHTA and FQGTGA. The length of the CDR3 is 17 residues. CDR3: CASSLRQGLSYNSPLHF. In DNA form, the CDR3 reads TGTGCCAGCAGCCTCCGACAGGGACTCTCCTATAATTCACCCCTCCACTTT.

This clone was seen a single time. V is TRBV7-9 and J is TRBJ2-1; 9 bases align to TRBD2. The CDR3 is 15 amino acids. After removal of 6 bases from V and 8 bases from J, the junction contained 11 bases not matched to a gene. Germline CDR1 is SEHNR and CDR2 is FQNEAQ (reference sequence). For the CDR3, the DNA is TGTGCCAGCAGAACCACCGGGACTAGCTCCCATGAGCAGTTCTTC. It yields the protein CASRTTGTSSHEQFF.

This clone has only one observation. The chain carries TRBV6-1 and TRBJ2-1; D not resolved. The V gene's germline CDR1 is MNHNS and CDR2 SASEGT. Between the trimmed V and J ends, which lost 4 bases and 2 bases, there was a span of 3 bases. This CDR3 spans 12 amino acids. The CDR3 reads CASSGPYNEQFF. Here the CDR3 DNA reads TGTGCCAGCAGTGGGCCCTACAATGAGCAGTTCTTC.

V and J are TRBV4-1 and TRBJ1-2; tentative D call: TRBD1 (5 bases). The CDR3 has 16 residues. Germline CDR1 MGHRA, CDR2 YSYEKL. Trimming removed 0 bases from V and 7 bases from J, with 18 bases in between. Here the CDR3 DNA reads TGCGCCAGCAGCCAAGATGGCCCAAGGGGATCGTCTGGCTACACCTTC. It is translated as CASSQDGPRGSSGYTF.

The V gene is TRBV9, the J gene TRBJ2-2; D is ambiguous. The germline V gene has CDR1 SGDLS and CDR2 YYNGEE. Trimming took off 0 bases at V and 2 bases at J, with 20 bases between the two ends. This CDR3 has 19 amino acids. The CDR3 protein is CASSVGPYYTLPNTGELFF. DNA of the CDR3: TGTGCCAGCAGCGTAGGCCCGTACTACACACTCCCCAACACCGGGGAGCTGTTTTTT.

The chain has TRBV27 and TRBJ1-5, with D tentatively TRBD1 (6 bases). This CDR3 contains 14 residues. In germline, CDR1 is MNHEY, CDR2 SMNVEV (reference sequence). V was shortened by 4 bases and J by 6 bases, with 13 bases between the two germline ends. CDR3 sequence reads: CASSSTGTGQPQHF. The DNA for the CDR3 is TGTGCCAGCAGTTCAACAGGGACGGGTCAGCCCCAGCATTTT.